The rows below give T cell receptor beta chains drawn from one sample of a study of post-analysis software for immune sequencing data. TCRdb recomputed calls from the PCR reads with MiXCR, one row per CDR3 protein. The sample contains hundreds of thousands of distinct CDR3 sequences, 25% to 30% of which appear only once. The sample was blood. The receptor set was obtained from a girl aged 10-17 years with multiple sclerosis. The conserved cysteine and the conserved F or W are not part of the CDR3 here. Some rows have no size entry. The others give once, few or many, or a class for an expanded clone.

CDR3 length: 10
clone size: NA
V gene: TRBV12-3/TRBV12-4
CDR3 protein: ASTLGGSPQH

CDR3 length: 11
clone size: few
V gene: TRBV6-5
CDR3 protein: ASSYGGADTQY

CDR3 length: 13
clone size: NA
V gene: TRBV5-1
CDR3 protein: ASSWTSGPYETQY

CDR3 length: 12
clone size: NA
V gene: TRBV20-1
CDR3 protein: SARFLAGTYEQY

CDR3 length: 12
clone size: NA
V gene: TRBV7-9
CDR3 protein: ASSKDLSTDTQY

CDR3 length: 17
clone size: NA
V gene: TRBV3-1
CDR3 protein: ASSQDPPGLNQRGYEQY

CDR3 length: 14
clone size: NA
V gene: TRBV10-3
CDR3 protein: AISEPTRGSEETQY

CDR3 length: 13
clone size: NA
V gene: TRBV5-1
CDR3 protein: ASSPNGGVNEKLF

CDR3 length: 14
clone size: NA
V gene: TRBV5-1
CDR3 protein: ASSSWTRGQNTEAF

CDR3 length: 9
clone size: NA
V gene: TRBV10-3
CDR3 protein: AILFSNVLT

CDR3 length: 12
clone size: NA
V gene: TRBV28
CDR3 protein: ASSLARTPWEQY

CDR3 length: 13
clone size: few
V gene: TRBV5-1
CDR3 protein: ASSLGLAEAGEQY

CDR3 length: 15
clone size: NA
V gene: TRBV12-3/TRBV12-4
CDR3 protein: ASSLGRTRVSTDTQY

CDR3 length: 10
clone size: NA
V gene: TRBV10-3
CDR3 protein: AISEGNTEAF

CDR3 length: 10
clone size: few
V gene: TRBV12-3/TRBV12-4
CDR3 protein: ASLASPAVAF

CDR3 length: 14
clone size: NA
V gene: TRBV3-1
CDR3 protein: ASSQGAGAGSGGYT

CDR3 length: 10
clone size: NA
V gene: TRBV6-6
CDR3 protein: ASSYVDQPQH

CDR3 length: 12
clone size: few
V gene: TRBV7-8
CDR3 protein: ASSLPGALQPQH

CDR3 length: 14
clone size: NA
V gene: TRBV2
CDR3 protein: ASSGRGTAFDYGYT

CDR3 length: 13
clone size: NA
V gene: TRBV14
CDR3 protein: ASSQGQGSYKEQF

CDR3 length: 11
clone size: few
V gene: TRBV12-3/TRBV12-4
CDR3 protein: ASTHGGTDTQY

CDR3 length: 13
clone size: NA
V gene: TRBV3-1
CDR3 protein: ASSQAGFANYGYT

CDR3 length: 14
clone size: few
V gene: TRBV4-3
CDR3 protein: ASSQDTGGVYNEQF

CDR3 length: 14
clone size: few
V gene: TRBV3-1
CDR3 protein: ASSQVIGVGAAGAF

CDR3 length: 8
clone size: few
V gene: TRBV29-1
CDR3 protein: SVVGLGYT

CDR3 length: 14
clone size: NA
V gene: TRBV5-6
CDR3 protein: ASSLAGLRGGSALH